Presented here are 3 T cell receptor beta chains from one specimen sequenced in a study of T cells after yellow fever vaccination (dated 2019 in TCRdb). Preparation of the library involved 5' RACE. TCRdb shows the sequencer as Illumina HiSeq 2500. TCRdb handled the public reads itself, with Q25 trimming in fastp and clone calling in MiXCR, and kept productive beta chains. Rows with a matching CDR3 protein are joined into one entry that keeps the most common DNA and genes. Present in this sample are fewer than 450,000 distinct CDR3 sequences, approximately 8% of which were seen just once. The top ten clonotypes cover 15% to 20% of the sample. Explained via the paper, the treatment or condition label denotes: live attenuated yellow fever vaccine strain. The sample consisted of PBMCs, taken more than 35 days after the first yellow fever vaccination. The receptor source for this set is a man aged 18 to 35 who received the YFV17D yellow fever vaccine.

The rearrangement links TRBV7-9 to TRBJ2-6; a possible D gene is TRBD1 (5 bases). The V gene's germline CDR1 is SEHNR and CDR2 FQNEAQ (reference sequence). The CDR3 contains 17 residues. Deletions cut 5 bases from V and 2 bases from J, with 16 bases between. CDR3 nucleotide sequence: TGTGCCAGCAGCACCGGACATACTGAGGCTGGGGCCAACGTCCTGACTTTC. Amino acids: CASSTGHTEAGANVLTF.

The chain joins TRBV20-1 to TRBJ2-5; D unresolved. Germline assignment: CDR1 DFQATT and CDR2 SNEGSKA (reference sequence). Trimming took 6 bases from V and 3 from J, leaving 11 bases between them. This CDR3 has 12 amino acids. CDR3 protein: CSAISDKETQYF. DNA of the CDR3: TGCAGTGCCATCAGTGATAAAGAGACCCAGTACTTC.

This clonotype was counted at least ten times. This rearrangement joins TRBV7-6 to TRBJ2-2; D remains ambiguous. This CDR3 spans 12 amino acids. Trimming left V 5 bases short and J 7 bases short, with 8 bases between. Germline loops: CDR1 SGHVS, CDR2 FNYEAQ. The CDR3 nucleotides read TGTGCCAGCAGCCCCTTTATCGGGGAGCTGTTTTTT. It is translated as CASSPFIGELFF.